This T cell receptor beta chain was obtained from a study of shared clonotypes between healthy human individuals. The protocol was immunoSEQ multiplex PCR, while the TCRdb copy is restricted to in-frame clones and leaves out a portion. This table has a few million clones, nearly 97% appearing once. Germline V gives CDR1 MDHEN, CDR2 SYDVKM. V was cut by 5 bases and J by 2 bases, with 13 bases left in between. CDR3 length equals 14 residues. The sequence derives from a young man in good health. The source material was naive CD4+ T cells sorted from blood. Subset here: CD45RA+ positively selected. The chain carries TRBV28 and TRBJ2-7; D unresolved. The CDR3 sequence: CASSPLEVTYEQYF. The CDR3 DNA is TGTGCCAGCAGTCCCCTAGAGGTCACCTACGAGCAGTACTTC.